Following are 2 T cell receptor beta chains from one sample sequenced in a study of OX40 agonist ivuxolimab in advanced cancers. Profiling relied on immunoSEQ multiplex PCR, and the TCRdb table lists in-frame clones only, not all of them. The sample records approximately 60,000 clones, about 87% being singletons. The sample in question was CD4+ or CD8+ T cells sorted from blood, obtained in a trial of the OX40 agonist ivuxolimab. The receptors shown here come from an adult with an advanced solid tumor such as melanoma, head and neck, liver or kidney cancer.

The V gene is TRBV6-5, the J gene TRBJ1-1; D remains unclear. Germline CDR1 is MNHEY and CDR2 is SVGAGI. Trimming stripped 5 bases from V and 1 base from J, with 14 bases between. This CDR3 comprises 15 residues. The CDR3 region has the DNA TGTGCCAGCAGTAAGAGGACGATGGAGAACACTGAAGCTTTCTTT. As protein: CASSKRTMENTEAFF.

To note about this clone: The same CDR3 also results from other DNA sequences found in this sample. The gene calls are TRBV2 and TRBJ1-6; TRBD1 matches 9 bases. V lost 6 bases to trimming and J lost 6 bases; unmatched junction nucleotides: 3. This CDR3 contains 14 residues. Germline lookup yields CDR1 SNHLY and CDR2 FYNNEI. Here the CDR3 reads CASRRQGVNSPLHF. The CDR3 DNA follows: TGTGCCAGCAGAAGACAGGGGGTTAATTCACCCCTCCACTTT.